This TCR beta chain was recorded in a study of blood T cell repertoires in COVID-19 (dated by TCRdb to between 2020 and 2021). Context from the whole study: The collaborator samples originated in the United States, Italy and Spain and spanned the acute and convalescent phases of COVID-19. The material from the prospective study consisted of cDNA or gDNA derived from T cells, B-cell-depleted T cells, or PBMCs. The dataset comprised deeply sampled blood TCRbeta repertoires from subjects exposed to, actively infected with, or recovered from COVID-19. The repertoires were released in a freely available public database meant as a resource for research on the immune response to SARS-CoV-2. The samples were drawn from the first 160 participants of the ongoing ImmuneRACE study and from over 950 subjects provided by 6 global collaborators. A de-identified subject ID, COVID-19 status, age in years and sex were almost always included in the sample metadata. Where available, HLA class I and class II types were obtained from metadata supplied by the sample provider rather than from assay-based typing. The study at large found these results: The amount of clinical and demographic metadata varied by source and participant and was provided uncurated.

For this chain, trimming is 0 bases at the V end and 1 base at the J end, and the number of junction bases without a gene match is 6. CDR1 and CDR2, per the germline V gene (reference sequence), are LNHDA and SQIVND. CDR3 length: 17 amino acids, cysteine to phenylalanine. CDR3 DNA only is kept here, 51 bases in frame from base 1. Comment on this clone: Its antigen has not been determined. No much larger clonotype is one base removed from it; base qualities were not supplied.

The immunoSEQ Assay, a bias-controlled multiplex PCR, was used to amplify TCRbeta CDR3 regions from genomic DNA. The study's processing was this. The number of nucleated cells in each sample was estimated from the amplification of reference gene primers within the assay. To quantify the absolute abundance of each unique TCRbeta CDR3 rearrangement, sequence reads were collapsed and filtered. For each sample, productive Simpson clonality was calculated by taking the square root of Simpson's diversity index across productive rearrangements. This immuneACCESS table, as held by TCRdb, lists in-frame sequences with V and J called but not all clones. Of the missing ones, under half trace to an unresolved V gene in checked studies; the others have no known cause. V and J calls and clone size are copied from that table; D and trimming were computed from the DNA. The sample table shows almost 200,000 clones, and 70% to 90% are seen once. The top ten hold approximately 7.6% of the sample.

Participants in the prospective study were aged roughly 18 to 100 years, lived in about two dozen United States geographic areas, and enrolled through a virtual design. In the prospective study, cohorts were assigned on the basis of participant-reported clinical history obtained from a screening survey and a study questionnaire. For ImmuneRACE Cohort 3, a participant was defined as recovered based on two consecutive negative NP/OP PCR tests, clearance by a healthcare professional, or resolution of symptoms. Each participant in the prospective study had whole blood, serum and a nasopharyngeal or oropharyngeal swab collected by mobile phlebotomists. Additional blood draws and questionnaires over an approximately 2-month period could optionally be provided by prospective study participants. Before DNA extraction, prospective study blood samples were shipped either frozen or at room temperature.

The chain employs TRBV19 and TRBJ1-5, with 7 junctional bases fitting TRBD1. The sample consisted of PBMCs or T cells enriched from blood (not recorded which). The receptor was derived from a woman under 30 who had recovered from COVID-19. The DNA reads as follows: TGTGCCAGTAGTATAGATCGAGGGGGCTTGAGCAATCAGCCCCAGCATTTT. Its protein reads: CASSIDRGGLSNQPQHF.